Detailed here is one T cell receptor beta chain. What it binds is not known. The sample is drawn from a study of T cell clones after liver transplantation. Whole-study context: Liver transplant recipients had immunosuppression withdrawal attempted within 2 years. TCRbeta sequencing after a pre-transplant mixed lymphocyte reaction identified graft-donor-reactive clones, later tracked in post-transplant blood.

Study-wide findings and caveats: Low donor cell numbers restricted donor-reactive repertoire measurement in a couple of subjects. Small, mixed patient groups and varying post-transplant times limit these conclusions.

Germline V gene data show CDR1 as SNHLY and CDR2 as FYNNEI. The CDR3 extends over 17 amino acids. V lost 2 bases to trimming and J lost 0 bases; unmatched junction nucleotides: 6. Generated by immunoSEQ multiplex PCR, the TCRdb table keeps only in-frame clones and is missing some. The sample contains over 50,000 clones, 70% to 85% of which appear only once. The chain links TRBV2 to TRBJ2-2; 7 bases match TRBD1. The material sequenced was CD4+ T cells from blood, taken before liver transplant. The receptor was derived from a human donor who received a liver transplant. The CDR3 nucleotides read TGTGCCAGCAGTGAATGGTCGGGGACAGCGAACACCGGGGAGCTGTTTTTT. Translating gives CASSEWSGTANTGELFF.